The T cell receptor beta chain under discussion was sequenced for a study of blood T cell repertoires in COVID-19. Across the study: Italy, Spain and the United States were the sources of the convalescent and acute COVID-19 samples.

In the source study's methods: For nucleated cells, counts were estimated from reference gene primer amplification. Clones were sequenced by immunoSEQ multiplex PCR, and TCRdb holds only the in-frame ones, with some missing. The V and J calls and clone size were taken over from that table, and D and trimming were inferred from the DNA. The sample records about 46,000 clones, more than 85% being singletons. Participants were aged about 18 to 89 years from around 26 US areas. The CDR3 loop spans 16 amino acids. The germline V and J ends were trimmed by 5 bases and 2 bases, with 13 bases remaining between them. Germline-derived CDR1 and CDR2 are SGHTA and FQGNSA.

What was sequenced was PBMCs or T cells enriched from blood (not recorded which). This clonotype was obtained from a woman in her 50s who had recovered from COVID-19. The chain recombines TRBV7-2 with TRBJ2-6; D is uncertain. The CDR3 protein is CASSLTAGAGANVLTF. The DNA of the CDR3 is TGTGCCAGCAGCCTAACAGCAGGTGCTGGGGCCAACGTCCTGACTTTC.